This T cell receptor beta chain was identified during a study of PD-1 blockade in classical Hodgkin lymphoma. This clone was recorded only once. Its antigen is unidentified. Regarding time point: cycle 4 day 1 (C4D1), after less than 7 weeks of nivolumab. Brentuximab vedotin exposure varied, and every patient relapsed after autologous stem cell transplantation. Under best response, outcomes were complete response, partial response or progressive disease. Whole-study results and caveats: Complete responders had baseline diversity similar to newly diagnosed patients. The repertoire differences lack a defined cause, possibly disease activity or prior therapy. In newly diagnosed patients, baseline TCR diversity was reportedly below that of healthy donors.

J was trimmed by 4 bases and V by 7 bases; bases with no gene match: 8. The CDR3 is made up of 14 amino acids. Germline CDR1 and CDR2: SGHRS and YFSETQ. TCRdb's table, derived via immunoSEQ multiplex PCR, lists solely in-frame clones and lacks some. This sample has under 25,000 clones, with less than 75% found just once. V and J are TRBV5-1 and TRBJ2-3; 8 bases align to TRBD2. The sequence derives from a human donor with classical Hodgkin lymphoma. Sample: peripheral blood mononuclear cells (PBMCs), taken before the fourth cycle of nivolumab. CDR3 nucleotide sequence: TGCGCCAGCTTTCTTAGCGGGGCGTCAGATACGCAGTATTTT. This translates into CASFLSGASDTQYF.